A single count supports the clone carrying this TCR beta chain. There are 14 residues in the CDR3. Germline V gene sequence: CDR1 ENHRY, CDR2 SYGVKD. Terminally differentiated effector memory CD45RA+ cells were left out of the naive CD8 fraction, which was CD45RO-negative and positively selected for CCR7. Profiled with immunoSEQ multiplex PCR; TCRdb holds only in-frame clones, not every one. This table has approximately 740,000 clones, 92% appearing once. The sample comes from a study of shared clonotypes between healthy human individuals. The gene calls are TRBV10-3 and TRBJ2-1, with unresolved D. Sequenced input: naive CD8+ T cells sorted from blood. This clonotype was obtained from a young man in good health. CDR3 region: CVNVVTDPPNEQFF. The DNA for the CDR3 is TGTGTCAATGTTGTGACGGATCCCCCCAATGAGCAGTTCTTC.